This TCR beta chain is drawn from a study of radiation and T cells in renal cell carcinoma. Study-wide results and caveats: Only small tumor regions of around 1 g were sampled. Top 100 clonotypes averaged about 54% in irradiated versus about 43% in nephrectomy-only tumors. Dominant CDR3 motifs occupied more repertoire in irradiated than control tumors.

The length of the CDR3 is 14 residues. Per the germline V gene, CDR1 is ENHRY and CDR2 is SYGVKD. Unmatched junction bases numbered 6, after V lost 4 bases and J lost 5 bases. Assay used: immunoSEQ multiplex PCR; TCRdb lists only in-frame clones, some missing. The sample includes around 8,600 clones, around three fifths of them seen just once. Points on this clone: Its target is not known.

Treatment reported: treatment-naive control, cytoreductive nephrectomy. Treatment-naive patients without radiation supplied the control tumors at nephrectomy. The receptor comes from a woman between 65 and 79 years old with renal cell carcinoma. Sequencing used tumor tissue, obtained from a patient whose treatment was nephrectomy without radiotherapy. The J gene is TRBJ1-1, the V gene TRBV10-3, with TRBD1 matching over 8 bases. As DNA, the CDR3 is TGTGCCATCAGTGCCGGAGACAGGGGAACTGAAGCTTTCTTT. Its protein product is CAISAGDRGTEAFF.